The source of this TCR beta chain is a study of blood T cell repertoires in COVID-19. The CDR3 sequence is 15 residues long. The V and J ends lost 2 bases and 3 bases respectively, with 14 bases between them. Per germline, CDR1 SGHRS and CDR2 YFSETQ. The repertoire was sequenced with immunoSEQ multiplex PCR; TCRdb's copy has only in-frame clones and lacks some. The sample holds about 370,000 clones, approximately 92% seen once. The receptor was derived from a man aged 18 to 30 who had recovered from COVID-19. The sample taken for sequencing was PBMCs or T cells enriched from blood (not recorded which). The chain combines TRBV5-1 with TRBJ1-2, with D unresolved. CDR3 protein: CASSFTPTTDYGYTF. The CDR3 coding sequence is TGCGCCAGCAGCTTCACTCCGACAACAGACTATGGCTACACCTTC.